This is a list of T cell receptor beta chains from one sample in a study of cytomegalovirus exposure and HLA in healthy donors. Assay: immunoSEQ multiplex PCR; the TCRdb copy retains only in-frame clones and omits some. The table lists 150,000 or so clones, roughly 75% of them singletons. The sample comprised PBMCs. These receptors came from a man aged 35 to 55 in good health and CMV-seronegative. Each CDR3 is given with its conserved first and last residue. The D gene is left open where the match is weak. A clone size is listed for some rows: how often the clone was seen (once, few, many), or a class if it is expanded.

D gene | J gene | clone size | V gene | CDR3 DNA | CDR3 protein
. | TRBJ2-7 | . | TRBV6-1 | TGTGCCAGCAGTGCCCCCTTGAGGGCCTACGAGCAGTACTTC | CASSAPLRAYEQYF
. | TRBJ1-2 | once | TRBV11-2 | TGTGCCAGCAGCTTAGAACAGGACTATGGCTACACCTTC | CASSLEQDYGYTF
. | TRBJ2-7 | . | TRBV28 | TGTGCCAGCACCTCACAGGGATACGAGCAGTACTTC | CASTSQGYEQYF
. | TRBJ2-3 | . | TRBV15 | TGTGCCACCAGCACCCGGGCGGGGTACGATACGCAGTATTTT | CATSTRAGYDTQYF
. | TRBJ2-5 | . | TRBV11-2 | TGTGCCAGCAGCTTAATGGCCGGGGATGCGACCCAGTACTTC | CASSLMAGDATQYF
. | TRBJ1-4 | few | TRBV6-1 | TGTGCCTCCCGAACTAGAGGTGAAAAACTGTTTTTT | CASRTRGEKLFF
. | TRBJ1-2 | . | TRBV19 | TGTGCCAGTAGTCAATACGGGGGTTCTGCGTCGGGCTACACCTTC | CASSQYGGSASGYTF
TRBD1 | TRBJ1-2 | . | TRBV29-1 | TGCAGCGCAGACAGGGGGCCGGGTGGCTACACCTTC | CSADRGPGGYTF
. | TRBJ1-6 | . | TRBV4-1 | TGCGCCAGCAGCCAATGGATCCGACAGGTCGATAATTCACCCCTCCACTTT | CASSQWIRQVDNSPLHF
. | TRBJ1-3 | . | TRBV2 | TGTGCCAGCAGTGAACAGGGGCGCTCTGGAAACACCATATATTTT | CASSEQGRSGNTIYF
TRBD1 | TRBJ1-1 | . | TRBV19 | TGTGCCAGTAGTACAGGGGGCTCGAACACTGAAGCTTTCTTT | CASSTGGSNTEAFF
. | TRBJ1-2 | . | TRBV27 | TGTGCCAGCAGTGGACCTATGGGGCATGGCTACACCTTC | CASSGPMGHGYTF
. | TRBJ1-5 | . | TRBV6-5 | TGTGCCAGCAGTGAATCAGGGGATCAGCCCCAGCATTTT | CASSESGDQPQHF
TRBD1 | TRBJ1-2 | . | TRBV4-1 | TGCGCCAGCAGCGGGCGACGTAGGACAGGCGACCCGGGCTACACCTTC | CASSGRRRTGDPGYTF
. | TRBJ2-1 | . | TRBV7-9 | TGTGCCAGCACCCCTCCCTTCAATGAGCAGTTCTTC | CASTPPFNEQFF
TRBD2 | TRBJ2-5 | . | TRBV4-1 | TGCGCCAGCAGCGGGACTAGCGCGGGCCAAGAGACCCAGTACTTC | CASSGTSAGQETQYF
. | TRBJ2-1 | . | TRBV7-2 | TGTGCCAGCAGCTTCAGGGGAAGCAATGAGCAGTTCTTC | CASSFRGSNEQFF
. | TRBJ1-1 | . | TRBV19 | TGTGCCACTAGCCGGGGGGCTGCAAACACTGAAGCTTTCTTT | CATSRGAANTEAFF
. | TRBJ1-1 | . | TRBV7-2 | TGTGCCAGCAGCTTATGGACGGACGCCAGGGTAGCTTTCTTT | CASSLWTDARVAFF
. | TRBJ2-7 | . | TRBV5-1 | TGCGCCAGCAGCTTGGGCGCAGGGAACGAGCAGTACTTC | CASSLGAGNEQYF
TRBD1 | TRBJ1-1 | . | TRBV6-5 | TGTGCCAGCAATAGGGACAGGGCCGGCGGAGCTTTCTTT | CASNRDRAGGAFF
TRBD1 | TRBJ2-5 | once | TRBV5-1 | TGCGCCAGCAGGGGACAGCTGTACCAAGAGACCCAGTACTTC | CASRGQLYQETQYF
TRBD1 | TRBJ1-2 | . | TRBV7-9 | TGTGCCAGCAGCTACGGACGAGGGGGCGGCGGCTACACCTTC | CASSYGRGGGGYTF
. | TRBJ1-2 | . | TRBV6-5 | TGTGCCAGCAGTAAAGACTCGAACTATGGCTACACCTTC | CASSKDSNYGYTF
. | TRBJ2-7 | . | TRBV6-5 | TGTGCCAGCAGTTACGGTCGGGTCGCCTACGAGCAGTACTTC | CASSYGRVAYEQYF
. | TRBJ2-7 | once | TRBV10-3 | TGTGCCACCATGGGACACTTCGAGAAAGTCGAGCAGTACTTC | CATMGHFEKVEQYF
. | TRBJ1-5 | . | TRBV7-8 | TGTGCCAGCAGCTTTCTAAACGACAATCAGCCCCAGCATTTT | CASSFLNDNQPQHF
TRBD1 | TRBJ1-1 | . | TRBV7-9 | TGTGCCAGCAGCTTAGGGCGGGACAGGGGATCGCGGAACACTGAAGCTTTCTTT | CASSLGRDRGSRNTEAFF
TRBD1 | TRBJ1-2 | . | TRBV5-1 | TGCGCCAGCAGCTTGGCCAGGGGGTATAACTATGGCTACACCTTC | CASSLARGYNYGYTF
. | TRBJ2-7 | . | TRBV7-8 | TGTGCCAGCAGCTCACCCAGGGAAGGGGCCGCCTACGAGCAGTACTTC | CASSSPREGAAYEQYF
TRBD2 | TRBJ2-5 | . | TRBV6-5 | TGTGCCAGCAGTTACTCTTTAGCGGGGGGCCAAGAGACCCAGTACTTC | CASSYSLAGGQETQYF
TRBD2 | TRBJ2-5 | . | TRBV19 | TGTGCCAGTAGGACATCTAGCGGGGGGGAGACCCAGTACTTC | CASRTSSGGETQYF
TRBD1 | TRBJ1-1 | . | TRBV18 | TGTGCCAGCTCACCGCGATCCGGGACAGGCGAAGCTTTCTTT | CASSPRSGTGEAFF
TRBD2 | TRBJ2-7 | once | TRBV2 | TGCGCCAGCAGTGTCTCCGGGGGGGCCTCCTACGAGCAGTACTTC | CASSVSGGASYEQYF
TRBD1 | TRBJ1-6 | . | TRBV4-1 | TGCGCCAGCAGCCAAGGATACCCGGGACAGGGGGCATCACCCCTCCACTTT | CASSQGYPGQGASPLHF
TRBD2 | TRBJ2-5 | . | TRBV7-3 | TGTGCCAGCAGCCCCTGGGGTCGACTAGCGGGTGGAAGGGAAGAGACCCAGTACTTC | CASSPWGRLAGGREETQYF
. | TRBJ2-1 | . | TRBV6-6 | TGTGCCAGCACCCCCAGGAACAGGGATAATGAGCAGTTCTTC | CASTPRNRDNEQFF
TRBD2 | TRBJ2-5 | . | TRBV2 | TGTGCCAGCAGTGCTAGCGGGGGCCGGGGGCAGACCCAGTACTTC | CASSASGGRGQTQYF
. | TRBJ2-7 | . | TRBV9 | TGTGCCAGCAGCGTAGGGGAAGGGGATGGAGAAAGGGAGCAGTACTTC | CASSVGEGDGEREQYF
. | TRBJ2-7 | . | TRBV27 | TGTGCCAGCGGAACAAGACACGTCCAAGCAGAGCAGTACTTC | CASGTRHVQAEQYF
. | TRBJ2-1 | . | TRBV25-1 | TGTGCCAGCAGCGAATGGTCAGTCAATGAGCAGTTCTTC | CASSEWSVNEQFF
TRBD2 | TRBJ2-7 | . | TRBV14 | TGTGCCAGCAGCCAAGAAGGGTGGGGCCGGGGGGTCTACGAGCAGTACTTC | CASSQEGWGRGVYEQYF
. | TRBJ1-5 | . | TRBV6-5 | TGTGCCAGCAGTTACTCGACTTTAAGCAATCAGCCCCAGCATTTT | CASSYSTLSNQPQHF
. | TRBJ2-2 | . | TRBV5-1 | TGCGCCAGCAGCTTAAGGACAGTTACCGGGGAGCTGTTTTTT | CASSLRTVTGELFF
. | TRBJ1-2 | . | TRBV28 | TGTGCCAGCAGTTCCCGCTATGGCTACACCTTC | CASSSRYGYTF
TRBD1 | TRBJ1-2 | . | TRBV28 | TGTGCCAGCAGTCCTTTGCCCCGACAGGGAGGAGGCTACACCTTC | CASSPLPRQGGGYTF
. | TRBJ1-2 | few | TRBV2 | TGTGCCAGCATCATAATTATCGGGGACACCGGCTACACCTTC | CASIIIIGDTGYTF
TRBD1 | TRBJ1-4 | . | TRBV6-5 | TGTGCCAGCAGTCCGAACAGGGGACCGAATGAAAAACTGTTTTTT | CASSPNRGPNEKLFF
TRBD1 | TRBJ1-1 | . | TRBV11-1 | TGTGCCAGCAGCGGAAATTCAGGGGGCACTGAAGCTTTCTTT | CASSGNSGGTEAFF
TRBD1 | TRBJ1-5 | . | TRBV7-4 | TGTGCCAGCAGCTTACGGGAGGGGGCACCGCGGTGGCCCCAGCATTTT | CASSLREGAPRWPQHF
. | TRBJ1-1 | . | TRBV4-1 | TGCGCCAGCAGCCGCGTAACAGCGAACACTGAAGCTTTCTTT | CASSRVTANTEAFF
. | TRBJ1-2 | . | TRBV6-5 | TGTGCCAGCAGTTTCCTCACGGGTCGAGGCTACACCTTC | CASSFLTGRGYTF
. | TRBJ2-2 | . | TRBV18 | TGTGCCAGCTCACCGTCAACCGGGACACAGAACACCGGGGAGCTGTTTTTT | CASSPSTGTQNTGELFF
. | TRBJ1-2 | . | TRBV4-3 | TGCGCCAGCAGCCAAGACGCAGGCGCCGTTTATGGCTACACCTTC | CASSQDAGAVYGYTF
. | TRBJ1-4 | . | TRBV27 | TGTGCCAGCAGTTTAGTAGGGGCAACTAATGAAAAACTGTTTTTT | CASSLVGATNEKLFF
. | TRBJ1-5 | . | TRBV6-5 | TGTGCCAGCAGTTACTCGAACGGGAATCAGCCCCAGCATTTT | CASSYSNGNQPQHF
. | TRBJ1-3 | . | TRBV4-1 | TGCGCCAGGAAGGGAAGAAATCCGGGACACCTCTCTGGAAACACCATATATTTT | CARKGRNPGHLSGNTIYF
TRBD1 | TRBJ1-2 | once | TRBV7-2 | TGTGCCAGCAGCTTACGACAGGGGGCAGGTGGCTACACCTTC | CASSLRQGAGGYTF
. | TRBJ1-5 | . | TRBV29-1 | TGCAGCGTTGGGGCCGCCAATCAGCCCCAGCATTTT | CSVGAANQPQHF